This T cell receptor beta chain was recovered during a study of immune evolution from preneoplasia to lung adenocarcinoma. Worth noting for this clone: Its cognate antigen is unknown.

General study results and limits: Top clone frequencies peaked in normal lung, apparently declining through invasive adenocarcinoma. T cell clonality was higher in KRAS-mutant than EGFR-mutant or wild-type nodules.

TCRdb's copy holds only in-frame clones and misses some; the assay was immunoSEQ multiplex PCR. The repertoire consists of just under 5,000 clones, with under 80% occurring once and the leading ten covering roughly 12%. Premalignant or tumor cells were enriched by macro-dissection after pathologic assessment. The clonotype originates from a person aged 70 to 80 with lung adenocarcinoma. Sequencing used FFPE minimally invasive lung adenocarcinoma tissue.

CDR3 loop: CAWSLRGVEQFF. CDR3 DNA: TGTGCCTGGAGTTTACGGGGAGTGGAACAGTTCTTC. V usage is TRBV30 and J usage is TRBJ2-1, with D possibly being TRBD2 (5 bases). CDR1 is GTSNPN and CDR2 is SVGIG in the germline V gene (reference sequence). The CDR3 is 12 residues long. Trimming took off 2 bases at V and 13 bases at J, with 15 bases between the two ends.